These 15 T cell receptor beta chains came from one sample sequenced in a study of cytotoxic CD8 clonotypes in ibrutinib-treated CLL. Profiled with immunoSEQ multiplex PCR; TCRdb holds only in-frame clones, not every one. The sample includes over 120,000 clones, about 84% of them seen just once. Sequenced material: PBMCs, taken after 36 months of ibrutinib treatment. The receptors shown here come from a human donor with chronic lymphocytic leukemia.

The rearrangement uses TRBV5-6 and TRBJ1-3; 8 bases agree with TRBD1. Germline V gives CDR1 SGHDT, CDR2 YYEEEE. The CDR3 consists of 14 residues. The J segment lost 7 bases and the V segment lost 0 bases, leaving 3 bases of the junction unmatched. CDR3 sequence: CASSLEQGVNTIYF. CDR3 bases: TGTGCCAGCAGCTTGGAACAGGGGGTGAACACCATATATTTT. The full variable domain, in which reference TRBV5-6 and TRBJ1-3 provide the parts outside the CDR3, is DAGVTQSPTHLIKTRGQQVTLRCSPKSGHDTVSWYQQALGQGPQFIFQYYEEEERQRGNFPDRFSGHQFPNYSSELNVNALLLGDSALYLCASSLEQGVNTIYFGEGSWLTVV.

This clone has only one observation. The chain carries TRBV5-6 and TRBJ2-3; either TRBD1 or TRBD2 may fit D (6 bases each). V gave up 3 bases and J gave up 3 bases, with 14 bases separating them. The V gene's germline CDR1 is SGHDT and CDR2 YYEEEE. The CDR3 is 15 residues long. This CDR3 reads CASSWGGGGTDTQYF. CDR3 coding DNA: TGTGCCAGCAGCTGGGGTGGAGGGGGTACAGATACGCAGTATTTT.

The chain combines TRBV11-2 with TRBJ2-5; D remains ambiguous. V was shortened by 6 bases and J by 4 bases, with 12 bases between the two germline ends. Per the germline V gene, CDR1 is SGHAT and CDR2 is FQNNGV. This CDR3 is 13 amino acids long. CDR3 nucleotide sequence: TGTGCCAGCAGGGAATGGCCAGGAGAGACCCAGTACTTC. Protein: CASREWPGETQYF.

V and J are TRBV7-2 and TRBJ1-5; D is undetermined. From germline, CDR1 is SGHTA and CDR2 FQGNSA. The V end was cut by 2 bases, the J end by 0 bases, with 5 bases between. CDR3 size: 14 residues. The CDR3 protein is CASSLKYSNQPQHF. DNA for the CDR3: TGTGCCAGCAGCTTAAAGTATAGCAATCAGCCCCAGCATTTT. Full variable domain (outside the CDR3, taken from reference TRBV7-2 and TRBJ1-5): GAGVSQSPSNKVTEKGKDVELRCDPISGHTALYWYRQSLGQGLEFLIYFQGNSAPDKSGLPSDRFSAERTGGSVSTLTIQRTQQEDSAVYLCASSLKYSNQPQHFGDGTRLSIL.

V gene TRBV27 combines with J gene TRBJ1-1, with D uncertain. Germline values: CDR1 MNHEY, CDR2 SMNVEV (reference sequence). Trimming took 5 bases from V and 1 from J, leaving 17 bases between them. The CDR3 is 16 amino acids. Here the CDR3 reads CASSTRSWTQNTEAFF. The CDR3 nucleotides are TGTGCCAGCAGTACTCGTTCATGGACTCAGAACACTGAAGCTTTCTTT.

The rearrangement uses TRBV18 and TRBJ1-1, with 7 bases matching TRBD1. This CDR3 contains 13 residues. Per the germline V gene, CDR1 is KGHSH and CDR2 is LQKENI. V dropped 2 bases and J dropped 10; count of bases not matched to a gene: 7. CDR3 loop: CASSPSQGNSAFF. Here the CDR3 DNA reads TGTGCCAGCTCACCATCACAGGGGAATTCAGCTTTCTTT.

The chain uses TRBV27 and TRBJ2-5; D unclear. The V gene's germline CDR1 is MNHEY and CDR2 SMNVEV (reference sequence). The CDR3 extends over 16 amino acids. V was clipped by 0 bases and J by 1 base, with 12 bases between them. The CDR3 DNA is TGTGCCAGCAGTTTATCGCATCGGGCAGTCCAAGAGACCCAGTACTTC. The encoded protein is CASSLSHRAVQETQYF.

V and J are TRBV2 and TRBJ2-1; TRBD1 matches 7 bases. Unmatched junction bases numbered 5, after V lost 6 bases and J lost 6 bases. CDR1 and CDR2 (germline): SNHLY, FYNNEI. This CDR3 contains 13 residues. This chain's CDR3 is CASRTGYGNEQFF. DNA of the CDR3: TGTGCCAGCAGGACAGGGTATGGCAATGAGCAGTTCTTC. Based on the CDR3 plus reference TRBV2 and TRBJ2-1, the full variable domain is EPEVTQTPSHQVTQMGQEVILRCVPISNHLYFYWYRQILGQKVEFLVSFYNNEISEKSEIFDDQFSVERPDGSNFTLKIRSTKLEDSAMYFCASRTGYGNEQFFGPGTRLTVL.

This clone was seen only a few times. This rearrangement joins TRBV19 to TRBJ1-1; unclear D gene. This CDR3 contains 13 residues. Trimming stripped 4 bases from V and 2 bases from J, with 8 bases between. Germline CDR1 and CDR2: LNHDA and SQIVND (reference sequence). In DNA, the CDR3 is TGTGCCAGTAGTACCACAGCTAACACTGAAGCTTTCTTT. This sequence encodes CASSTTANTEAFF. The full variable domain, completed using reference TRBV19 and TRBJ1-1, is DGGITQSPKYLFRKEGQNVTLSCEQNLNHDAMYWYRQDPGQGLRLIYYSQIVNDFQKGDIAEGYSVSREKKESFPLTVTSAQKNPTAFYLCASSTTANTEAFFGQGTRLTVV.

J is TRBJ2-7 and V is TRBV5-1; possible D gene TRBD1, 5 bases. V dropped 0 bases and J dropped 3 bases, with 13 bases sitting between them. Germline CDR1 and CDR2: SGHRS and YFSETQ. The length of the CDR3 is 15 residues. The DNA for the CDR3 is TGCGCCAGCAGCTTGGCCTTAGACAGACACTACGAGCAGTACTTC. Protein sequence: CASSLALDRHYEQYF.

The V gene is TRBV28, the J gene TRBJ2-7, with 10 bases that match TRBD1. V shed 4 bases and J 0 bases; nucleotides not matched to a gene: 6. Germline V lookup: CDR1 MDHEN, CDR2 SYDVKM. The CDR3 extends over 16 amino acids. CDR3 DNA: TGTGCCAGCAGTTCCCCACGGACAGGGGGCTCCTACGAGCAGTACTTC. Protein sequence: CASSSPRTGGSYEQYF. The whole variable domain, filled in from reference TRBV28 and TRBJ2-7, reads DVKVTQSSRYLVKRTGEKVFLECVQDMDHENMFWYRQDPGLGLRLIYFSYDVKMKEKGDIPEGYSVSREKKERFSLILESASTNQTSMYLCASSSPRTGGSYEQYFGPGTRLTVT.

This clone was seen only once. CDR3: CASSLAGNSNQPQHF. The CDR3, as DNA: TGTGCCAGCAGCTTAGCGGGGAATAGCAATCAGCCCCAGCATTTT. The chain has TRBV7-2 and TRBJ1-5; D remains unclear. CDR3 length: 15 amino acids. Germline V lookup: CDR1 SGHTA, CDR2 FQGNSA. Trimming pared 0 bases from V and 0 bases from J, leaving 6 bases between.

This clone was seen repeatedly, ten times or more. The chain couples TRBV18 to TRBJ1-1; D uncertain. This CDR3 contains 11 residues. Germline-derived CDR1 and CDR2 are KGHSH and LQKENI. V lost 8 bases, J lost 3 bases, and 7 bases lay in between. The CDR3 is CASHRDTEAFF. Written as DNA, the CDR3 is TGTGCCAGCCACCGGGACACTGAAGCTTTCTTT.

V is TRBV29-1 and J is TRBJ2-7, with D perhaps TRBD1 or TRBD2 (6 bases each). Trimming removed 6 bases from V and 6 bases from J, with 18 bases in between. The CDR3 totals 13 residues. From germline, CDR1 is SQVTM and CDR2 ANQGSEA. CDR3 sequence: CSVALVRGREQYF. CDR3 nucleotides: TGCAGCGTCGCCCTAGTTCGGGGGCGCGAGCAGTACTTC.

The rearrangement links TRBV6-1 to TRBJ1-5; D is ambiguous. Trimming took 4 bases from V and 5 from J, leaving 12 bases between them. The CDR3 consists of 14 residues. Germline lookup yields CDR1 MNHNS and CDR2 SASEGT. CDR3 in amino acids: CASSALEGYQPQHF. The DNA for the CDR3 is TGTGCCAGCAGTGCCCTCGAGGGATATCAGCCCCAGCATTTT.